Presented here are 3 T cell receptor beta chains from one specimen sequenced in a study of blood T cell repertoires in COVID-19. TCRdb's copy holds only in-frame clones and misses some; the assay was immunoSEQ multiplex PCR. The sample lists around 180,000 clones, about 85% occurring once. What was sequenced was peripheral blood. The receptors were sampled from a man of 80 years or more with COVID-19, enrolled during active disease.

The chain links TRBV5-6 to TRBJ1-1; D gene unclear. CDR1 is SGHDT and CDR2 is YYEEEE in the germline V gene. The V end was cut by 4 bases, the J end by 0 bases, with 4 bases between. CDR3 size: 12 residues. CDR3 amino acids: CASSRVNTEAFF. CDR3 coding DNA: TGTGCCAGCAGCCGGGTGAACACTGAAGCTTTCTTT.

CDR3 sequence: CASSFGRNYGYTF. In DNA form, the CDR3 reads TGTGCCAGCAGTTTCGGCAGGAACTATGGCTACACCTTC. The rearrangement uses TRBV12-3 or TRBV12-4 and TRBJ1-2; D call uncertain. The V gene lost 3 bases and the J gene lost 2 bases, with 7 bases spanning the gap. This CDR3 region has 13 residues.

This chain joins TRBV5-1 and TRBJ2-3, with TRBD1 identical over 9 bases. V gave up 4 bases and J gave up 5 bases; unmatched junction bases: 14. CDR3 length equals 17 residues. Germline assignment: CDR1 SGHRS and CDR2 YFSETQ. DNA of the CDR3: TGCGCCAGCAGCCCGGGTAAAGGGACAGGGAAAGGAGATACGCAGTATTTT. Its translation is CASSPGKGTGKGDTQYF.